Listed below are T cell receptor beta chains from one sample, sequenced in a study of identical twins. Via MiXCR, TCRdb re-called the 5' RACE reads, giving one row per CDR3 protein. The table lists 200,000 to 250,000 distinct CDR3 sequences, approximately 7% of them singletons. This same sample was also part of a study on yellow fever vaccine responses in identical twins.

Sequenced material: memory (CD45RO+) T cells sorted from blood. These receptors were obtained from a young woman in good health. CDR3s include the opening cysteine and the closing phenylalanine or tryptophan. The D gene is left open where the match is weak. The size entry is marked missing in some rows and otherwise reads once, few, many or a size class.

abundance: NA
d_gene: TRBD1
j_gene: TRBJ2-1
v_gene: TRBV2
CDR3aa: CASSEDLRTGKGYNEQFF
CDR3nt: TGTGCCAGCAGTGAAGACCTTCGGACAGGGAAGGGATACAATGAGCAGTTCTTC

abundance: few
d_gene: NA
j_gene: TRBJ1-4
v_gene: TRBV28
CDR3aa: CASRSGGVSNEKLFF
CDR3nt: TGTGCCAGCCGCTCCGGGGGCGTATCTAATGAAAAACTGTTTTTT

abundance: few
d_gene: TRBD1
j_gene: TRBJ2-2
v_gene: TRBV14
CDR3aa: CASSPTGGLTGELFF
CDR3nt: TGTGCCAGCAGCCCGACAGGGGGCCTCACCGGGGAGCTGTTTTTT

abundance: NA
d_gene: TRBD2
j_gene: TRBJ2-1
v_gene: TRBV10-3
CDR3aa: CAISGGTSGDKFF
CDR3nt: TGTGCCATCAGTGGAGGGACTAGCGGAGACAAGTTCTTC

abundance: NA
d_gene: NA
j_gene: TRBJ2-5
v_gene: TRBV15
CDR3aa: CATSRGAAYQETQYF
CDR3nt: TGTGCCACCAGCAGGGGGGCCGCGTACCAAGAGACCCAGTACTTC

abundance: many
d_gene: NA
j_gene: TRBJ1-3
v_gene: TRBV6-2/TRBV6-3
CDR3aa: CASRAGSLRNSGNTIYF
CDR3nt: TGTGCCAGCAGGGCAGGGTCCCTCCGGAACTCTGGAAACACCATATATTTT

abundance: many
d_gene: NA
j_gene: TRBJ2-6
v_gene: TRBV6-2/TRBV6-3
CDR3aa: CASSYGDSGANVLTF
CDR3nt: TGTGCCAGCAGTTACGGGGACTCTGGGGCCAACGTCCTGACTTTC

abundance: NA
d_gene: NA
j_gene: TRBJ1-2
v_gene: TRBV12-3/TRBV12-4
CDR3aa: CASSPHRERVKYYGYTF
CDR3nt: TGTGCCAGCAGTCCCCACAGGGAGAGGGTGAAATACTATGGCTACACCTTC

abundance: many
d_gene: NA
j_gene: TRBJ1-2
v_gene: TRBV7-2
CDR3aa: CASSLISEANYGYTF
CDR3nt: TGTGCCAGCAGCTTAATAAGTGAAGCTAACTATGGCTACACCTTC

abundance: few
d_gene: NA
j_gene: TRBJ2-2
v_gene: TRBV5-1
CDR3aa: CASSQGGKTGELFF
CDR3nt: TGCGCCAGCAGCCAAGGGGGGAAGACCGGGGAGCTGTTTTTT

abundance: NA
d_gene: NA
j_gene: TRBJ1-1
v_gene: TRBV18
CDR3aa: CASSPTGNFENTEAFF
CDR3nt: TGTGCCAGCTCACCAACAGGGAATTTTGAGAACACTGAAGCTTTCTTT

abundance: NA
d_gene: NA
j_gene: TRBJ2-2
v_gene: TRBV2
CDR3aa: CASSDPVQPGELFF
CDR3nt: TGTGCCAGCAGTGACCCCGTTCAGCCCGGGGAGCTGTTTTTT

abundance: many
d_gene: NA
j_gene: TRBJ2-7
v_gene: TRBV12-3/TRBV12-4
CDR3aa: CASSFTDTYEQYF
CDR3nt: TGTGCCAGCAGTTTTACCGACACCTACGAGCAGTACTTC

abundance: many
d_gene: TRBD1
j_gene: TRBJ2-2
v_gene: TRBV7-2
CDR3aa: CASSPSTGRAGELFF
CDR3nt: TGTGCCAGCAGCCCTTCGACAGGGCGGGCCGGGGAGCTGTTTTTT

abundance: NA
d_gene: NA
j_gene: TRBJ2-3
v_gene: TRBV10-3
CDR3aa: CAISDGGSSTDTQYF
CDR3nt: TGTGCCATCAGTGATGGGGGCTCTAGCACAGATACGCAGTATTTT

abundance: many
d_gene: TRBD2
j_gene: TRBJ2-7
v_gene: TRBV6-5
CDR3aa: CASSYGLAGVGEQYF
CDR3nt: TGTGCCAGCAGTTACGGACTAGCGGGAGTTGGCGAGCAGTACTTC

abundance: many
d_gene: NA
j_gene: TRBJ1-4
v_gene: TRBV6-1
CDR3aa: CASRRGGPNEKLFF
CDR3nt: TGTGCCAGCCGTCGTGGAGGGCCTAATGAAAAACTGTTTTTT

abundance: many
d_gene: TRBD1
j_gene: TRBJ2-5
v_gene: TRBV11-2
CDR3aa: CASSTALQGAGRETQYF
CDR3nt: TGTGCCAGCAGCACAGCCCTACAGGGGGCAGGTAGAGAGACCCAGTACTTC

abundance: many
d_gene: NA
j_gene: TRBJ2-5
v_gene: TRBV12-3/TRBV12-4
CDR3aa: CASRGAFQETQYF
CDR3nt: TGTGCCAGCAGGGGGGCCTTTCAAGAGACCCAGTACTTC

abundance: many
d_gene: NA
j_gene: TRBJ2-3
v_gene: TRBV5-1
CDR3aa: CASTGLNTDTQYF
CDR3nt: TGCGCCAGCACCGGCCTGAACACAGATACGCAGTATTTT

abundance: NA
d_gene: NA
j_gene: TRBJ2-5
v_gene: TRBV4-2
CDR3aa: CASSQDTGGMTQYF
CDR3nt: TGTGCCAGCAGCCAAGATACAGGCGGGATGACCCAGTACTTC

abundance: many
d_gene: TRBD2
j_gene: TRBJ2-5
v_gene: TRBV5-1
CDR3aa: CASSLDLASGPGTQYF
CDR3nt: TGCGCCAGCAGCTTGGACCTGGCTAGCGGACCGGGGACCCAGTACTTC

abundance: many
d_gene: NA
j_gene: TRBJ2-1
v_gene: TRBV6-6
CDR3aa: CASSYQTYEQFF
CDR3nt: TGTGCCAGCAGTTACCAAACATATGAGCAGTTCTTC

abundance: many
d_gene: NA
j_gene: TRBJ1-1
v_gene: TRBV12-3/TRBV12-4
CDR3aa: CASRPGPHGTEAFF
CDR3nt: TGTGCCAGCAGACCGGGTCCCCATGGGACTGAAGCTTTCTTT

abundance: few
d_gene: TRBD1
j_gene: TRBJ1-4
v_gene: TRBV5-1
CDR3aa: CASSFGTDLNEKLFF
CDR3nt: TGCGCCAGCAGCTTTGGGACAGACCTGAATGAAAAACTGTTTTTT

abundance: NA
d_gene: NA
j_gene: TRBJ2-5
v_gene: TRBV28
CDR3aa: CASSPMVHQETQYF
CDR3nt: TGTGCCAGCAGTCCCATGGTCCACCAAGAGACCCAGTACTTC

abundance: many
d_gene: NA
j_gene: TRBJ1-4
v_gene: TRBV7-8
CDR3aa: CASRDQAAEKLFF
CDR3nt: TGTGCCAGCAGGGACCAGGCAGCCGAAAAACTGTTTTTT

abundance: many
d_gene: NA
j_gene: TRBJ2-5
v_gene: TRBV15
CDR3aa: CATSRDPGQETQYF
CDR3nt: TGTGCCACCAGCAGAGACCCAGGCCAAGAGACCCAGTACTTC

abundance: few
d_gene: NA
j_gene: TRBJ2-1
v_gene: TRBV6-6
CDR3aa: CASKMANEQFF
CDR3nt: TGTGCCAGCAAGATGGCGAATGAGCAGTTCTTC

abundance: NA
d_gene: TRBD1
j_gene: TRBJ2-3
v_gene: TRBV3-1
CDR3aa: CASSQGTGGTDTQYF
CDR3nt: TGTGCCAGCAGCCAAGGGACAGGGGGAACAGATACGCAGTATTTT

abundance: few
d_gene: NA
j_gene: TRBJ2-3
v_gene: TRBV28
CDR3aa: CASSLVDTDTQYF
CDR3nt: TGTGCCAGCAGTTTAGTGGACACAGATACGCAGTATTTT

abundance: few
d_gene: TRBD2
j_gene: TRBJ2-5
v_gene: TRBV6-5
CDR3aa: CASSSAGGKETQYF
CDR3nt: TGTGCCAGCAGTTCGGCGGGGGGAAAAGAGACCCAGTACTTC